This TCR beta chain derives from a study of cytomegalovirus exposure and HLA in healthy donors. General observations from the study: An observed cluster of highly shared sequence variants was recorded as a likely sequencing artifact. An assumption of roughly uniform sequencing depth across donors underlay the presence/absence analyses.

The CDR3 totals 13 residues. The germline gives CDR1 SSHAT, CDR2 FNYEAQ (reference sequence). Trimming took off 2 bases at V and 9 bases at J, with 11 bases between the two ends. PCR involved 60 Vbeta and 13 Jbeta primers. Repertoires were generated with immunoSEQ multiplex PCR, while TCRdb's copy carries only in-frame clones and drops some. The sample has hundreds of thousands of clones, about 80% seen once. Worth noting for this clone: Its target is unknown.

The receptor was isolated from a woman aged 55 to 70 in good health and CMV-seropositive. The chain employs TRBV7-7 and TRBJ2-1; perhaps TRBD2 as D (6 bases). The source material was PBMCs. This CDR3 is CASSLTGGSEQFF. The CDR3 coding sequence is TGTGCCAGCAGCTTAACAGGAGGGAGTGAGCAGTTCTTC.